This TCR beta chain derives from a study of radiotherapy plus CTLA-4 blockade in lung cancer. With ipilimumab providing CTLA-4 blockade, focal radiation was administered to patients who had chemo-refractory metastatic non-small-cell lung cancer. The CDR3 consists of 17 residues. The germline V gene encodes CDR1 SGHRS and CDR2 YFSETQ. J gave up 0 bases and V 4 bases, and 12 bases lay outside the gene matches. Some clones are missing from TCRdb's copy, which holds only in-frame ones; the method was immunoSEQ multiplex PCR. Among about 78,000 clones, about 90% were seen once, and the ten largest hold just over 2%.

The sequence was collected from a human donor with non-small cell lung cancer who had a partial response to radiotherapy plus ipilimumab. The rearrangement joins TRBV5-1 to TRBJ2-7; 8 nucleotides match TRBD2. The specimen comprised peripheral blood, sampled from a patient treated with radiotherapy plus ipilimumab. CDR3 protein: CASSPTSGSGSSYEQYF. The CDR3 region has the DNA TGCGCCAGCAGCCCGACGAGCGGGAGCGGAAGCTCCTACGAGCAGTACTTC. The entire variable domain, with the rest obtained from reference TRBV5-1 and TRBJ2-7, is as follows: KAGVTQTPRYLIKTRGQQVTLSCSPISGHRSVSWYQQTPGQGLQFLFEYFSETQRNKGNFPGRFSGRQFSNSRSEMNVSTLELGDSALYLCASSPTSGSGSSYEQYFGPGTRLTVT.